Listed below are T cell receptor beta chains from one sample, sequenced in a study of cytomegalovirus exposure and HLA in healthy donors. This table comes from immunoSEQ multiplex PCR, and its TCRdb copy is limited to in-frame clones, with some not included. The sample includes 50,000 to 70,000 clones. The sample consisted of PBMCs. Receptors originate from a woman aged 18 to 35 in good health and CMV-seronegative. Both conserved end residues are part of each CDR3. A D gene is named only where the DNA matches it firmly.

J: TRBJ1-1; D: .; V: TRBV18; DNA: TGTGCCAGCTCACCAACAGGGCCGAACACTGAAGCTTTCTTT; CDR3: CASSPTGPNTEAFF
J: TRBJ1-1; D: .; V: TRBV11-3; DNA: TGTGCCAGCAGCTTAGTCGGGACAATGACTGAAGCTTTCTTT; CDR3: CASSLVGTMTEAFF
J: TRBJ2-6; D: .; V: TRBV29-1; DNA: TGCAGCGTTGAGAGCGCACTAGACTCTGGGGCCAACGTCCTGACTTTC; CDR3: CSVESALDSGANVLTF
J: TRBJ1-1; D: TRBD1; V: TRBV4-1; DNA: TGCGCCAGCAGCCATCCCGGGACAGGGGGAGCGCTTATGAACACTGAAGCTTTCTTT; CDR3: CASSHPGTGGALMNTEAFF
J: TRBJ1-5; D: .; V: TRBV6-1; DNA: TGTGCCAGCAGTGAATCGTCCAGGGGCCTGTGGCCCCAGCATTTT; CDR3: CASSESSRGLWPQHF
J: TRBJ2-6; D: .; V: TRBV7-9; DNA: TGTGCCAGCAGCTCTCGCCCGCGGGGCCCGGGGGCCAACGTCCTGACTTTC; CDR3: CASSSRPRGPGANVLTF
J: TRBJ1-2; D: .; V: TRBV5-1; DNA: TGCGCCAGCAGCTTGGTGGCACCGGGGGACTATGGCTACACCTTC; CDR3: CASSLVAPGDYGYTF
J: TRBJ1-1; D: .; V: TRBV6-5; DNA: TGTGCCTGCAGGTCCCGGGGGACTGAAGCTTTCTTT; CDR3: CACRSRGTEAFF
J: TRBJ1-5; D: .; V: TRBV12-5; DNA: TGTGCTAGTGGTTTAGGGCCCGGGGGTCAGCCCCAGCATTTT; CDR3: CASGLGPGGQPQHF
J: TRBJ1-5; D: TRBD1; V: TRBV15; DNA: TGTGCCACCCACGGGACAGGGGGTACTCAGCCCCAGCATTTT; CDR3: CATHGTGGTQPQHF
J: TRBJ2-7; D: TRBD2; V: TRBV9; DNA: TGTGCCAGCAGCGTAGGCGGGAGCACGAGCGAGCAGTACTTC; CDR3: CASSVGGSTSEQYF
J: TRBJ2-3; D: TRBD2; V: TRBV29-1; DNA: TGCAGCGTTCTTGGGCGGGGGGCCACAGATACGCAGTATTTT; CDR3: CSVLGRGATDTQYF
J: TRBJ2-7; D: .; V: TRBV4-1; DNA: TGCGCCAGCAGCTCCGGGTCTTCGAGCTCCTACGAGCAGTACTTC; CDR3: CASSSGSSSSYEQYF
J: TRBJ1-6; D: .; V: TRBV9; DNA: TGTGCCAGCAGCGTGGGGAGGGGACTTACGGGCAATTCACCCCTCCACTTT; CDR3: CASSVGRGLTGNSPLHF
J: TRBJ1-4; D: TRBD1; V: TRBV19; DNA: TGTGCCAGTAGTCCTTGGGGACAGGGCGGTGAAAAACTGTTTTTT; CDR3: CASSPWGQGGEKLFF
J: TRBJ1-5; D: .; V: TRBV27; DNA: TGTGCCAGCAGTTTAATGGGGCTTAGCAATCAGCCCCAGCATTTT; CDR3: CASSLMGLSNQPQHF
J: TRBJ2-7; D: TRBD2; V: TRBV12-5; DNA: TGTGCTAGTGGTCTATCGACTAGCGGGAGGGTCTACGAGCAGTACTTC; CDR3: CASGLSTSGRVYEQYF
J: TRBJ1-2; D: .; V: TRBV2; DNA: TGTGCCAGCAGTTACAGGGCCCACTATGGCTACACCTTC; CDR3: CASSYRAHYGYTF
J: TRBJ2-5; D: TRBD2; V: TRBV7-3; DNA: TGTGCCAGCAGCTCCTCGGGGGGGGGCATAGAGACCCAGTACTTC; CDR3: CASSSSGGGIETQYF
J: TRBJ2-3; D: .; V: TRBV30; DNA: TGTGCCTGGAGTACCCAGGCCCGAACAGATACGCAGTATTTT; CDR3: CAWSTQARTDTQYF
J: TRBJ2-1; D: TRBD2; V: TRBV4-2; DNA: TGTGCCAGCAGCCCGACTAGCGGCTCCTACAATGAGCAGTTCTTC; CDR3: CASSPTSGSYNEQFF